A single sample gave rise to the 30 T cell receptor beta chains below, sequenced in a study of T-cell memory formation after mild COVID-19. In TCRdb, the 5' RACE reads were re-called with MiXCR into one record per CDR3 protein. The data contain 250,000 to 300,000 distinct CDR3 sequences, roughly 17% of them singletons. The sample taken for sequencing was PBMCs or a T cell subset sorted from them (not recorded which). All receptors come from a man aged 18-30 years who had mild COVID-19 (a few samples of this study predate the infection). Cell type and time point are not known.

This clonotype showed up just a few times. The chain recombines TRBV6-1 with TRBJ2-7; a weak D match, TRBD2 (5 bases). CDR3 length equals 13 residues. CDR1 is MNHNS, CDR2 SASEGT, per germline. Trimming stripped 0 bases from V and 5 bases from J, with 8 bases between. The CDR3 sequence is CASSEAASNEQYV. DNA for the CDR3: TGTGCCAGCAGTGAAGCCGCTAGCAACGAGCAGTACGTC.

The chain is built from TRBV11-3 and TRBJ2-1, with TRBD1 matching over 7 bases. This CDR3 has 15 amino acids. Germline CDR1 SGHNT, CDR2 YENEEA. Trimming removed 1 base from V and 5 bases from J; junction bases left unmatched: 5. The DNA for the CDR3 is TGTGCCAGCAGCTTAGGGGGGACAGCAAACAATGAGCAGTTCTTC. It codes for CASSLGGTANNEQFF.

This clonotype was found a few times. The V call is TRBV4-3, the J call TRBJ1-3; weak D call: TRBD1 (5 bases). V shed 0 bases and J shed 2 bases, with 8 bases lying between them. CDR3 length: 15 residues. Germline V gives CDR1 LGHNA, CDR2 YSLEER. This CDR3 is CASSQDSGPGNTIYF. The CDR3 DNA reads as TGCGCCAGCAGCCAAGATTCGGGGCCTGGAAACACCATATATTTT.

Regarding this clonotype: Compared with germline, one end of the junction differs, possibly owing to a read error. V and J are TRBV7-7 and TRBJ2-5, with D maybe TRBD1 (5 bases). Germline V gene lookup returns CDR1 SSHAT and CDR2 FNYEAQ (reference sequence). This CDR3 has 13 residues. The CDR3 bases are TGTGCTAGCAGCCCGAAGGGGAAAGAGACCCAGTACTTC. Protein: CASSPKGKETQYF.

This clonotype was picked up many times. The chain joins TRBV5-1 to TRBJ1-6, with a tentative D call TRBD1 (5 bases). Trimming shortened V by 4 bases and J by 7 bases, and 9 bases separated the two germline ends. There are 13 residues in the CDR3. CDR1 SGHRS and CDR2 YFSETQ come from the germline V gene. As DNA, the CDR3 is TGCGCCAGCAGCCCGGGACGGAATTCACCCCTCCACTTT. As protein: CASSPGRNSPLHF.

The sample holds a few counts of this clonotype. For the CDR3, the DNA is TGCGCCAGCAGCTTTCAGGGATCGGGTGAGACCCAGTACTTC. Protein product: CASSFQGSGETQYF. The V call is TRBV5-1, the J call TRBJ2-5; a possible D gene is TRBD1 (5 bases). The CDR3 is 14 residues long. Germline CDR1 is SGHRS and CDR2 is YFSETQ. With 2 bases removed from V and 5 bases from J, the gap between germline ends came to 13 bases.

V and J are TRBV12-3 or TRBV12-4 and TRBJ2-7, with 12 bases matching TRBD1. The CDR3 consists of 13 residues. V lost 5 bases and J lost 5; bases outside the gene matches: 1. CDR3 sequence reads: CASSGDRGHEQYF. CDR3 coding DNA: TGTGCCAGCAGTGGGGACAGGGGGCACGAGCAGTACTTC.

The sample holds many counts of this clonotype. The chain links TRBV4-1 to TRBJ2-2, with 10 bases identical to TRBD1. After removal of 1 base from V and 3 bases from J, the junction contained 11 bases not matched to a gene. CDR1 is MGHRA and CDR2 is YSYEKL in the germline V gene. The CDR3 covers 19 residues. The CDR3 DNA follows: TGCGCCAGCAGCCAAGTAATTCGTCGGGACAGGGGCGACACCGGGGAGCTGTTTTTT. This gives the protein CASSQVIRRDRGDTGELFF.

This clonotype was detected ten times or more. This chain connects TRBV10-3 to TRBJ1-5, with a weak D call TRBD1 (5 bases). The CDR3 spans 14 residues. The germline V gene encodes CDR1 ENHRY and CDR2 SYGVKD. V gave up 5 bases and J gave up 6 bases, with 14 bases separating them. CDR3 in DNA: TGTGCCATCAGTCAGGGAGCTACCGGTCAGCCCCAGCATTTT. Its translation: CAISQGATGQPQHF.

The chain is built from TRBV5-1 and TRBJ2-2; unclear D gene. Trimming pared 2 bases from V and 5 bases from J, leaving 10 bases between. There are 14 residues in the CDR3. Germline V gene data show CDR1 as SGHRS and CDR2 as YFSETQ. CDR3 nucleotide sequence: TGCGCCAGCAGCTTAAGACAACTGACCGGGGAGCTGTTTTTT. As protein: CASSLRQLTGELFF. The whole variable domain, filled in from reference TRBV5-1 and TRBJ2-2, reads KAGVTQTPRYLIKTRGQQVTLSCSPISGHRSVSWYQQTPGQGLQFLFEYFSETQRNKGNFPGRFSGRQFSNSRSEMNVSTLELGDSALYLCASSLRQLTGELFFGEGSRLTVL.

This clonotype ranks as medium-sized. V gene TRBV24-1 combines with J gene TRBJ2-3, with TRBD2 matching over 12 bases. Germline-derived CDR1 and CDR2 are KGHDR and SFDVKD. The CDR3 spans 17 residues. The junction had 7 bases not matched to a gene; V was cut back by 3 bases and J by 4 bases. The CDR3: CATSDPLGLAGADTQYF. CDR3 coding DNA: TGTGCCACCAGTGATCCGTTGGGACTAGCGGGCGCAGATACGCAGTATTTT.

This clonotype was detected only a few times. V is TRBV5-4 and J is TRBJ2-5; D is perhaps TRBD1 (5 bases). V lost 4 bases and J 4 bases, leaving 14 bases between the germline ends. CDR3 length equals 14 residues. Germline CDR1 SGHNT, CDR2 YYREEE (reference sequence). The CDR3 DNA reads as TGTGCCAGCAGCGCAGACAGTGGTAGAGAGACCCAGTACTTC. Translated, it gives CASSADSGRETQYF.

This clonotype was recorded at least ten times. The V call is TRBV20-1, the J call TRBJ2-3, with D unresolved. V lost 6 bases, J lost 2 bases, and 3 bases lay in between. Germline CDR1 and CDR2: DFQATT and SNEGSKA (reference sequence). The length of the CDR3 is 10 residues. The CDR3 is CSAITDTQYF. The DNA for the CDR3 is TGCAGTGCCATCACAGATACGCAGTATTTT.

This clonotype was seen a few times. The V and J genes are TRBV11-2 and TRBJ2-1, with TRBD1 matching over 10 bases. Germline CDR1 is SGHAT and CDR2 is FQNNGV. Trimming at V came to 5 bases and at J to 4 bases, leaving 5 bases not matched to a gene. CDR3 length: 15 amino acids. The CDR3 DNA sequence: TGTGCCAGCAGCCCCCGGGACAGGGGATACAATGAGCAGTTCTTC. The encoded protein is CASSPRDRGYNEQFF.

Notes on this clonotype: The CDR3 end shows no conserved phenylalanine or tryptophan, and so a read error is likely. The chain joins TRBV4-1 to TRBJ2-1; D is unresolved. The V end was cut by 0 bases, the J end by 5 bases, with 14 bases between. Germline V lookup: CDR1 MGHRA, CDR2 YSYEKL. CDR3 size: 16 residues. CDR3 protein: CASSQDWVSTNNEQFL. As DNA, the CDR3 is TGCGCCAGCAGCCAAGATTGGGTCTCTACTAACAATGAGCAGTTCCTC.

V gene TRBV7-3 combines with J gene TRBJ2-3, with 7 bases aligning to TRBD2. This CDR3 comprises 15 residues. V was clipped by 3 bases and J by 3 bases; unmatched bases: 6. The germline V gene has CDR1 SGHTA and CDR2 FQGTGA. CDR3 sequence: CASSFGGGLTDTQYF. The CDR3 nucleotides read TGTGCCAGCAGCTTTGGGGGGGGATTGACAGATACGCAGTATTTT.

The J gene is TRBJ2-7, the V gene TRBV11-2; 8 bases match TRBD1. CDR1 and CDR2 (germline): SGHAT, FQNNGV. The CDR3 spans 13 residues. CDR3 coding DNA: TGTGCCAGCATACAGGGTACAGGGGGAAATCTATCGGTC. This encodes CASIQGTGGNLSV.

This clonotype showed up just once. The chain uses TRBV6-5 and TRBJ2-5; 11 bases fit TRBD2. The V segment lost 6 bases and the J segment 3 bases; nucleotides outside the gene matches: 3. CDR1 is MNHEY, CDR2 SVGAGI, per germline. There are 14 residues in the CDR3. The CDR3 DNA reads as TGTGCCAGCAGGCGGGGACTAGCGGAAGAGACCCAGTACTTC. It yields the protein CASRRGLAEETQYF.

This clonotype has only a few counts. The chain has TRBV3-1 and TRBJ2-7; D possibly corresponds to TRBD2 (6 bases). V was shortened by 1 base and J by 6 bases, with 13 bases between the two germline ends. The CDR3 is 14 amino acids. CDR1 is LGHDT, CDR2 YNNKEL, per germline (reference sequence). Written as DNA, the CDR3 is TGTGCCAGCAGCCAAGGGATGCGAGCGGGCGAGCAGTACGTC. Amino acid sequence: CASSQGMRAGEQYV.

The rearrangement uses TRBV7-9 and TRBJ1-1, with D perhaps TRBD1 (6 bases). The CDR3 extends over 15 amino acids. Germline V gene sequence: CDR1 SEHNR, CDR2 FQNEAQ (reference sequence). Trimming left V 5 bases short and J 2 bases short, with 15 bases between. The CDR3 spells CASSPHLTGNTEAFF. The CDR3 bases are TGTGCCAGCAGCCCCCATCTGACAGGCAACACTGAAGCTTTCTTT.

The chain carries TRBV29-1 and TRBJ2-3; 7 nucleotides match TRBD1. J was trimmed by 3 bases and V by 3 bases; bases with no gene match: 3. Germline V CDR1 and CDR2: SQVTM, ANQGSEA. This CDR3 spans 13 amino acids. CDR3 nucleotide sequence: TGCAGCGTTGATGAGGGGGCAACAGATACGCAGTATTTT. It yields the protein CSVDEGATDTQYF.

CDR3 bases: TGTGCCAGCAGCTTCATAAATCAGGGGGCCTACGAGCAGTACTTC. Translation: CASSFINQGAYEQYF. The chain is built from TRBV13 and TRBJ2-7, with 7 bases fitting TRBD1. This CDR3 contains 15 residues. Trimming removed 3 bases from V and 2 bases from J; junction bases left unmatched: 7. Germline CDR1 reads PRHDT; CDR2 reads FYEKMQ (reference sequence).

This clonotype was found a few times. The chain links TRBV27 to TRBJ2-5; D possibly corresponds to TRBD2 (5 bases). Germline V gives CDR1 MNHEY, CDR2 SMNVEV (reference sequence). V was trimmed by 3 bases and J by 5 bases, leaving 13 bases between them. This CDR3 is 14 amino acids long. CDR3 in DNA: TGTGCCAGCAGTTTTCTCGCCCGAGGGGAGACCCAGTACTTC. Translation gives CASSFLARGETQYF.

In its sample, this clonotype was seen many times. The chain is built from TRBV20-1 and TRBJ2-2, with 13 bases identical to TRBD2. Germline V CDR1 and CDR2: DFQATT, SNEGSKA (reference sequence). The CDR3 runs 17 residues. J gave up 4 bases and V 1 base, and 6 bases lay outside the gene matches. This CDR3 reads CSARATSGGRGTGELFF. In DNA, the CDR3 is TGCAGTGCTAGAGCGACTAGCGGGGGGCGGGGCACCGGGGAGCTGTTTTTT.

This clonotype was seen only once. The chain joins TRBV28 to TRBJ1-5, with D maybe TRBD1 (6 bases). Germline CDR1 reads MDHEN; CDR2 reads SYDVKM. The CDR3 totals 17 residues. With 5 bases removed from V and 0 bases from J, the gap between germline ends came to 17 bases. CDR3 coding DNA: TGTGCCAGCAGTACCTCTGGCGGGGGCGGTAGCAATCAGCCCCAGCATTTT. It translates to CASSTSGGGGSNQPQHF.

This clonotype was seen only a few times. This CDR3 reads CASSLHTNEKLFF. CDR3 DNA sequence: TGTGCCAGCAGTTTACACACTAATGAAAAACTGTTTTTT. The chain carries TRBV12-3 or TRBV12-4 and TRBJ1-4; D unclear. The ends were cut back, 2 bases at V and 2 bases at J, with 3 bases in the middle. CDR3 length: 13 amino acids.

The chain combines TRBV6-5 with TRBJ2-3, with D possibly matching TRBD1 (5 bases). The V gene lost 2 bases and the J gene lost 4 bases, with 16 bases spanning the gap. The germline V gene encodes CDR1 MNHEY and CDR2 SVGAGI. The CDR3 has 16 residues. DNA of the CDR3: TGTGCCAGCAGTTACGGGGTTGGGGCTCGGGCAGATACGCAGTATTTT. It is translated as CASSYGVGARADTQYF.

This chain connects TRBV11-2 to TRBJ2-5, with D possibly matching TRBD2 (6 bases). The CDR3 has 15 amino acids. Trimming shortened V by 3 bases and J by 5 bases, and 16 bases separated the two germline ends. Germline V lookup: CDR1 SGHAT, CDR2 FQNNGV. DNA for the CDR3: TGTGCCAGCAGCTTTCTCTTCGGCGGGGCGGAGACCCAGTACTTC. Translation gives CASSFLFGGAETQYF.

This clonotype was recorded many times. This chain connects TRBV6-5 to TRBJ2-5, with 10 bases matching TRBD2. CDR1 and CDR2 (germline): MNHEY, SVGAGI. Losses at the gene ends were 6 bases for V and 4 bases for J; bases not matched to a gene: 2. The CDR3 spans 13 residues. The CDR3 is CASSPSGGETQYF. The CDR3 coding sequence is TGTGCCAGCAGCCCTAGCGGGGGAGAGACCCAGTACTTC.

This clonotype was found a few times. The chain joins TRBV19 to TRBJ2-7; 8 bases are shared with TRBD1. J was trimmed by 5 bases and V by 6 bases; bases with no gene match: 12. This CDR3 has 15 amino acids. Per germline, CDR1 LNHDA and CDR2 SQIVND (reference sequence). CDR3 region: CASRPIGQGRNEQYF. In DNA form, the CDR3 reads TGTGCCAGTAGGCCGATTGGACAGGGAAGAAACGAGCAGTACTTC.